This record covers a single TCR beta chain. Its matching antigen is unknown. This CDR3 is built from 15 residues. The V gene end was trimmed by 5 bases and the J gene end by 1 base; junction bases not matched to a gene: 3. Germline lookup yields CDR1 LNHDA and CDR2 SQIVND (reference sequence). The TCR beta library used iRepertoire HTBI primers with Arm-PCR amplification of CDR3. MiXCR, applied by TCRdb to the multiplex PCR reads, yields one record per CDR3 protein. The sample shows some 220,000 distinct CDR3 sequences, around 19% of them seen only once. The data stem from a study of regulatory T cells in long-lasting Graves disease. Overall study: Prior antithyroid drug treatment in newly diagnosed Graves' patients lasted under 3 months.

Study conclusions and caveats: Since the sample size was small, accuracy may have been reduced. Persistent disease was characterized by preferential usage of TRBV28, TRBJ1-2 and TRBJ2-5.

Time point of the sample: newly diagnosed GD, antithyroid drugs for less than 3 months. Generation of the TCR library employed RNA extracted from PBMCs. The data were also submitted as part of a second study, on T cells in Graves' hyperthyroidism and ophthalmopathy. Per that paper: Before onset, by a median of approximately 6.8 months, the model predicted ophthalmopathy.

The sequence came from a woman aged 30 to 39 with Graves disease. The input for sequencing was peripheral blood mononuclear cells (PBMCs), taken at new diagnosis, from a patient treated with antithyroid drugs. The V and J genes are TRBV19 and TRBJ2-3; TRBD1 matches at 10 bases. The CDR3 protein is CASSWTGGRTDTQYF. The CDR3 coding sequence is TGTGCCAGTAGTTGGACAGGGGGTCGCACAGATACGCAGTATTTT. Together with reference TRBV19 and TRBJ2-3, the CDR3 gives the full variable domain: DGGITQSPKYLFRKEGQNVTLSCEQNLNHDAMYWYRQDPGQGLRLIYYSQIVNDFQKGDIAEGYSVSREKKESFPLTVTSAQKNPTAFYLCASSWTGGRTDTQYFGPGTRLTVL.